This T cell receptor (beta chain) derives from a study of PD-1 blockade in classical Hodgkin lymphoma. The repertoire was sequenced with immunoSEQ multiplex PCR; TCRdb's copy has only in-frame clones and lacks some. The sample carries 43,000 or so clones, roughly 73% recorded once. Overall study results and limits: Prior therapy or disease activity may underlie the repertoire differences, whose causes remain undefined. Patients with an early start, nivolumab under 1 year after ASCT, were excluded. Baseline TCR diversity was reportedly lower in newly diagnosed patients than in healthy donors. It was reported as lower still in relapsed/refractory patients.

Per the germline V gene, CDR1 is LNHDA and CDR2 is SQIVND (reference sequence). This CDR3 is 15 amino acids long. V gave up 8 bases and J gave up 0 bases, with 16 bases separating them. Concerning this clone: What it binds is not known.

This sample's time point: cycle 4 day 1 (C4D1), after more than five weeks of nivolumab. All patients experienced relapse after autologous stem cell transplantation, and brentuximab vedotin exposure was variable. This clonotype was sampled from a human donor with classical Hodgkin lymphoma. The chain carries TRBV19 and TRBJ1-2; D gene ambiguous. Material: peripheral blood mononuclear cells (PBMCs), obtained before the fourth cycle of nivolumab. CDR3: CASYGPYWANYGYTF. CDR3 bases: TGTGCCAGTTATGGACCCTACTGGGCTAACTATGGCTACACCTTC.